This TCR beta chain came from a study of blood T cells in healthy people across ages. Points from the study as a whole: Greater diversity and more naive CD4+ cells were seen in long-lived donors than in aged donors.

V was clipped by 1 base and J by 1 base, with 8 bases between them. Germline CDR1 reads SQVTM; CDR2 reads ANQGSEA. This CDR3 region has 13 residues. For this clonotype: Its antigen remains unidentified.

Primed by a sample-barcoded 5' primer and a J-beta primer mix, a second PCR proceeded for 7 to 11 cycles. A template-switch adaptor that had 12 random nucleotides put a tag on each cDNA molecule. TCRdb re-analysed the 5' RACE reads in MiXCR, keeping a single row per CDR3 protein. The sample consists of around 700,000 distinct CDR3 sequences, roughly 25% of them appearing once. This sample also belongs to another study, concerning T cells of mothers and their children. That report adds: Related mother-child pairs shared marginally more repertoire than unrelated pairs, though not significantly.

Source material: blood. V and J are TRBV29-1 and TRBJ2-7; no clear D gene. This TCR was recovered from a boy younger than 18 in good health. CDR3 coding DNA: TGCAGCGTTGAAGGGCAGCTTTCCTACGAGCAGTACTTC. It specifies CSVEGQLSYEQYF.